The clone carrying this T cell receptor beta chain was seen a handful of times. Its antigen is not identified. This entry comes from a study of T cells in narcolepsy. Only in-frame clones appear in the TCRdb table, and some are missing; sequencing was by immunoSEQ multiplex PCR. The sample carries under 35,000 clones, more than 70% recorded once. With 1 base removed from V and 3 bases from J, the gap between germline ends came to 6 bases. This CDR3 region has 13 residues. Germline V CDR1 and CDR2: SEHNR, FQNEAQ (reference sequence). Study-level results: Reportedly, autoreactive clonotypes were serially detected in patients' blood but not controls'.

What was sequenced was memory (CD45RA-) CD4+ T cells from blood. This chain connects TRBV7-9 to TRBJ1-1; no clear D gene. This receptor was identified in a human donor in good health. The CDR3 region is CASSLEADTEAFF. CDR3 bases: TGTGCCAGCAGCTTAGAGGCGGACACTGAAGCTTTCTTT.